This entry lists 16 T cell receptor beta chains sequenced from one sample in a study of CD8 T cells in Susac syndrome. RNA totalling about 0.45 to 1 ug underwent reverse transcription with random hexamers. A single record per CDR3 protein comes from TCRdb applying MiXCR to the immunoSEQ multiplex PCR reads. The sample shows around 130,000 distinct CDR3 sequences, under 95% of them seen only once. The sample taken for sequencing was CD8+ T cells from PBMCs. The receptors here all came from a human donor with multiple sclerosis.

This chain joins TRBV29-1 and TRBJ2-1; 8 bases map to TRBD2. V was pared by 5 bases and J by 8 bases, with 5 bases of the junction left unmatched. There are 12 residues in the CDR3. Germline V gene lookup returns CDR1 SQVTM and CDR2 ANQGSEA. CDR3 amino acids: CSVRTSSYEQFF. For the CDR3, the DNA is TGCAGCGTTCGGACTAGCTCTTATGAGCAGTTCTTC.

The rearrangement links TRBV7-2 to TRBJ2-7, with 9 bases aligning to TRBD2. Germline assignment: CDR1 SGHTA and CDR2 FQGNSA. V was pared by 5 bases and J by 5 bases, with 16 bases of the junction left unmatched. The CDR3 has 17 amino acids. The chain's CDR3 is CASSRLASGIPANEQYF. The CDR3 DNA reads as TGTGCCAGCAGCCGTTTGGCTAGCGGGATTCCAGCCAACGAGCAGTACTTC.

This clonotype was counted once. This sequence joins TRBV30 and TRBJ2-4; 9 bases fit TRBD2. Germline V gene sequence: CDR1 GTSNPN, CDR2 SVGIG (reference sequence). The CDR3 is 13 residues long. The junction had 0 bases not matched to a gene; V was cut back by 0 bases and J by 6 bases. CDR3 sequence (DNA): TGTGCCTGGAGTGTTAGCGGGAGAAACATTCAGTACTTC. Amino acid sequence: CAWSVSGRNIQYF.

The table lists this clonotype with a few counts. An end of the junction differs from the germline gene, which may be a read error. The gene calls are TRBV2 and TRBJ1-1; D not resolved. CDR1 and CDR2 (germline): SNHLY, FYNNEI. The CDR3 is 14 amino acids. In DNA, the CDR3 is TGTGCCAGCAGTGAAGGGGAGTTGAACACTGAAGCTTTTTTT. This translates into CASSEGELNTEAFF.

The rearrangement links TRBV28 to TRBJ1-4; D not resolved. Trimming left V 2 bases short and J 1 base short, with 8 bases between. Per the germline V gene, CDR1 is MDHEN and CDR2 is SYDVKM. The CDR3 spans 15 residues. The CDR3 DNA sequence: TGTGCCAGCAGTTTAGGTTCAGAAACTAATGAAAAACTGTTTTTT. As protein: CASSLGSETNEKLFF. Full variable domain (remainder filled in from reference TRBV28 and TRBJ1-4): DVKVTQSSRYLVKRTGEKVFLECVQDMDHENMFWYRQDPGLGLRLIYFSYDVKMKEKGDIPEGYSVSREKKERFSLILESASTNQTSMYLCASSLGSETNEKLFFGSGTQLSVL.

The rearrangement joins TRBV7-9 to TRBJ1-2, with a tentative D call TRBD1 (5 bases). Germline V lookup: CDR1 SEHNR, CDR2 FQNEAQ (reference sequence). Trimming cost V 7 bases and J 3 bases, with 15 bases left between them. The length of the CDR3 is 14 residues. Here the CDR3 DNA reads TGTGCCAGCACCGGGACGGGGCCTTACTATGGCTACACCTTC. This codes for CASTGTGPYYGYTF.

The chain employs TRBV25-1 and TRBJ2-5; no clear D gene. CDR3 length equals 10 residues. The V end lost 10 bases, the J end lost 5 bases, and 8 bases lay between the germline ends. Germline CDR1 reads MGHDK; CDR2 reads SYGVNS. CDR3 sequence reads: CANDGETQYF. The CDR3 nucleotides read TGTGCCAACGATGGGGAGACCCAGTACTTC.

V and J are TRBV27 and TRBJ2-3; 7 bases map to TRBD2. V lost 4 bases, J lost 9 bases, and 4 bases stayed unmatched. The CDR3 has 12 residues. CDR1 is MNHEY and CDR2 is SMNVEV in the germline V gene (reference sequence). The CDR3 sequence: CASSWEGSTQYF. CDR3 nucleotides: TGTGCCAGCAGTTGGGAGGGCAGCACGCAGTATTTT.

This rearrangement joins TRBV9 to TRBJ2-5; the D gene is possibly TRBD2 (7 bases). CDR1 and CDR2 (germline): SGDLS, YYNGEE. Trimming shortened V by 5 bases and J by 2 bases, and 13 bases separated the two germline ends. The CDR3 extends over 14 amino acids. CDR3 residues: CASSEGGAQETQYF. DNA of the CDR3: TGTGCCAGCAGTGAGGGGGGGGCTCAAGAGACCCAGTACTTC.

This clonotype was seen a single time. This chain links TRBV6-2 or TRBV6-3 with TRBJ2-5; D is possibly TRBD2 (5 bases). Trimming shortened V by 6 bases and J by 9 bases, and 11 bases separated the two germline ends. The CDR3 has 11 amino acids. Germline loops: CDR1 MNHEY, CDR2 SVGEGT. The CDR3 coding sequence is TGTGCCAGCAGATTCGGACTGGCCCAGTACTTC. Translation: CASRFGLAQYF.

On this clonotype itself: This is likely a read error, given that the CDR3 carries no conserved phenylalanine or tryptophan at its end. This chain connects TRBV12-3 or TRBV12-4 to TRBJ1-1, with D perhaps matching TRBD1 (5 bases). Trimming removed 3 bases from V and 3 bases from J, with 8 bases in between. CDR3 length: 13 amino acids. The CDR3 DNA sequence: TGTGCCAGCAGTTTTGGGGGGGACACTGAAGCTTTCCTT. Its protein product is CASSFGGDTEAFL.

V usage is TRBV7-9 and J usage is TRBJ2-7; the D gene is possibly TRBD2 (6 bases). The ends were cut back, 5 bases at V and 3 bases at J, with 17 bases in the middle. Per the germline V gene, CDR1 is SEHNR and CDR2 is FQNEAQ (reference sequence). The CDR3 contains 15 residues. This CDR3 is CASSGAGAGLYEQYF. CDR3 nucleotide sequence: TGTGCCAGCAGCGGGGCCGGGGCGGGACTCTACGAGCAGTACTTC.

The chain employs TRBV5-1 and TRBJ2-3, with TRBD2 matching over 9 bases. Germline loops: CDR1 SGHRS, CDR2 YFSETQ. Trimming removed 6 bases from V and 0 bases from J; junction bases left unmatched: 11. The CDR3 spans 17 residues. CDR3 sequence: CASKGEASGTSTDTQYF. The CDR3 DNA is TGCGCCAGCAAGGGGGAGGCTAGCGGGACTAGCACAGATACGCAGTATTTT.

The chain uses TRBV7-9 and TRBJ2-1, with D perhaps given as TRBD1 or TRBD2 (5 bases each). With 4 bases removed from V and 8 bases from J, the gap between germline ends came to 12 bases. The CDR3 loop spans 13 amino acids. Germline CDR1 is SEHNR and CDR2 is FQNEAQ (reference sequence). DNA for the CDR3: TGTGCCAGCAGCTCTCGGGACCCCGATGAGCAGTTCTTC. Protein product: CASSSRDPDEQFF.

The chain has TRBV7-9 and TRBJ2-7; D uncertain. Germline values: CDR1 SEHNR, CDR2 FQNEAQ (reference sequence). V was clipped by 5 bases and J by 3 bases, with 5 bases between them. This CDR3 region has 11 residues. The CDR3 DNA follows: TGTGCCAGCAGCAGGAACTACGAGCAGTACTTC. Residues: CASSRNYEQYF.

The chain links TRBV6-1 to TRBJ1-1; 9 nucleotides match TRBD1. Germline trimming cut 7 bases from V and 5 bases from J; bases unmatched to any gene: 8. The CDR3 is 14 residues long. Germline CDR1 and CDR2: MNHNS and SASEGT. The CDR3 protein is CASTQDRGRTEAFF. Written as DNA, the CDR3 is TGTGCCAGCACCCAGGACAGGGGAAGAACTGAAGCTTTCTTT.